This TCR beta chain was captured in a study of PD-1 blockade in classical Hodgkin lymphoma. CDR3 length: 13 amino acids. The germline V gene encodes CDR1 SSHAT and CDR2 FNYEAQ (reference sequence). About this clone itself: Its cognate antigen is unknown. The junction does not match germline at one end; this may be a read error.

Time point of the sample: newly diagnosed, previously untreated cHL patient sample. Produced via immunoSEQ multiplex PCR; TCRdb's table is partial and in-frame only. The sample lists approximately 31,000 clones, approximately 94% occurring once. Overall study results and limits: Relapsed/refractory patients reportedly had lower baseline diversity than newly diagnosed patients.

Sequenced: peripheral blood mononuclear cells (PBMCs). The V gene is TRBV7-7, the J gene TRBJ2-5, with D unclear. This TCR was sampled from a human donor with classical Hodgkin lymphoma. The CDR3 nucleotides are TGTGCTAGCAGCTTCGAGCCCGCAGAGACCCAGTACTTC. The encoded protein is CASSFEPAETQYF.